This T cell receptor beta chain was retrieved from a study of PD-1 blockade in classical Hodgkin lymphoma. Remarks on this clone: What it recognizes is unknown.

Described time point: cycle 4 day 1 (C4D1), after less than 7 weeks of nivolumab. Autologous stem cell transplantation was followed by relapse in every patient, and brentuximab vedotin exposure varied. With magnetic negative selection, CD4+ T cells were purified from PBMCs that had been thawed. The CDR3 is made up of 14 amino acids. The ends were cut back, 3 bases at V and 0 bases at J, with 7 bases in the middle. In germline, CDR1 is MGHRA, CDR2 YSYEKL. Overall study findings and caveats: Those achieving complete response showed baseline diversity like newly diagnosed patients.

Method: immunoSEQ multiplex PCR; TCRdb's copy keeps in-frame clones and lacks some. Altogether more than 15,000 clones are present, about three quarters being singletons, with the ten largest covering 1.5% to 2%. The V gene is TRBV4-1, the J gene TRBJ2-3; D call uncertain. The sequence derives from a human donor with classical Hodgkin lymphoma. The specimen comprised CD4+ T cells from blood, sampled before the fourth cycle of nivolumab. The CDR3 bases are TGCGCCAGCAGCCATGGCTATAGCACAGATACGCAGTATTTT. Translating it yields CASSHGYSTDTQYF.